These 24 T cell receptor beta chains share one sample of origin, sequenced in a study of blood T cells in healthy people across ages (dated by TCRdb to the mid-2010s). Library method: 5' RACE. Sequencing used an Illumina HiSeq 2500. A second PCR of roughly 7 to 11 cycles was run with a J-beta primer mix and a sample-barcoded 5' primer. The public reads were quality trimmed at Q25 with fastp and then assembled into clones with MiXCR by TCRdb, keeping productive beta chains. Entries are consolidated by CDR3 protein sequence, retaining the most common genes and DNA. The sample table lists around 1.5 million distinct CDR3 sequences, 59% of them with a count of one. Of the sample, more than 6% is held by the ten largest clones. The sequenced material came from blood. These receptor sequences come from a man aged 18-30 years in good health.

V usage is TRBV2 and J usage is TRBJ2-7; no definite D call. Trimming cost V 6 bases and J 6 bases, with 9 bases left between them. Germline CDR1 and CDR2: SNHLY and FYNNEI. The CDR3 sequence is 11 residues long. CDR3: CASSVLGEQYF. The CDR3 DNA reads TGTGCCAGCAGCGTACTCGGCGAGCAGTACTTC.

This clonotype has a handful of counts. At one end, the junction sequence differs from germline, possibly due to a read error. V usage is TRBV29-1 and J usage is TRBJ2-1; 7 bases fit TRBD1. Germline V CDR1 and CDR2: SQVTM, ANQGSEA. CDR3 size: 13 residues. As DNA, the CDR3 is TGCAGCTTTGATGGGGACAGTTACAATGAGCAGTTCTTC. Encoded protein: CSFDGDSYNEQFF.

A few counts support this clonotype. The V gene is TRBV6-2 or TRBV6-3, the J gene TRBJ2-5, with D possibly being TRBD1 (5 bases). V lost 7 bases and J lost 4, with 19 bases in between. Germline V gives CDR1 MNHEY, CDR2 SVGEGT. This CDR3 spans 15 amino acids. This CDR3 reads CASTREDISPETQYF. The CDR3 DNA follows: TGTGCCAGCACTCGAGAGGACATCTCCCCAGAGACCCAGTACTTC.

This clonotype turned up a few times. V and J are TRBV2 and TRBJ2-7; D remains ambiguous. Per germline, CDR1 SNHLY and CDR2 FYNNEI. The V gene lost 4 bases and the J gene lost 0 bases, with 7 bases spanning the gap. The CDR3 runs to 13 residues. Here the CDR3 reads CASSGDLSYEQYF. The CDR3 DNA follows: TGTGCCAGCAGTGGAGACCTCTCCTACGAGCAGTACTTC.

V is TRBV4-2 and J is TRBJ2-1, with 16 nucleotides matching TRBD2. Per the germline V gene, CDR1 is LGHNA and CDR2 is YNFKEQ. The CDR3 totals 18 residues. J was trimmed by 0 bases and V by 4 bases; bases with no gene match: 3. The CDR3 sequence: CASSLGTSGRASYNEQFF. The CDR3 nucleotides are TGTGCCAGCAGCCTAGGGACTAGCGGGAGGGCCTCCTACAATGAGCAGTTCTTC.

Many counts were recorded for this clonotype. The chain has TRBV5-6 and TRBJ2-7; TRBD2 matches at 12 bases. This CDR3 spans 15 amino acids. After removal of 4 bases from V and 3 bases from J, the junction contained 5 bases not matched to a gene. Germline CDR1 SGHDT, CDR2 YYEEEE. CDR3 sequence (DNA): TGTGCCAGCAGCCCTCTGACTAGCGGGAGCTACGAGCAGTACTTC. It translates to CASSPLTSGSYEQYF.

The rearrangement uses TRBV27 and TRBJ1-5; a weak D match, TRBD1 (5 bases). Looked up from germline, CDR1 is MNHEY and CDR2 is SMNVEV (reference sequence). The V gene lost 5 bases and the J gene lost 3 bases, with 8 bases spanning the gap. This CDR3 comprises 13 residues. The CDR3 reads CASSGTYNQPQHF. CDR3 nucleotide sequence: TGTGCCAGCAGTGGGACGTACAATCAGCCCCAGCATTTT.

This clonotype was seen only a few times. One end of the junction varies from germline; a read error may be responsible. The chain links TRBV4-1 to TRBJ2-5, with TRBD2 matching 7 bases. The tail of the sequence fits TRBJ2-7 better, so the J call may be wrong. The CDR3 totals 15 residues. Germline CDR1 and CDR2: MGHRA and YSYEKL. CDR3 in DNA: TGCGCTAGCAGCCAAGGACTAGTTCGGCCCTACGAGCAGTACTTC. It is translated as CASSQGLVRPYEQYF.

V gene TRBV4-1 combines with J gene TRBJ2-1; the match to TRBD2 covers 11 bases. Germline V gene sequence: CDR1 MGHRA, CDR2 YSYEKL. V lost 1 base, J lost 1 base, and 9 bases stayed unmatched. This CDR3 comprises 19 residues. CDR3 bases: TGCGCCAGCAGCCAAGGGCGGCTAGCGGGAGGACCTTCCTACAATGAGCAGTTCTTC. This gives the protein CASSQGRLAGGPSYNEQFF.

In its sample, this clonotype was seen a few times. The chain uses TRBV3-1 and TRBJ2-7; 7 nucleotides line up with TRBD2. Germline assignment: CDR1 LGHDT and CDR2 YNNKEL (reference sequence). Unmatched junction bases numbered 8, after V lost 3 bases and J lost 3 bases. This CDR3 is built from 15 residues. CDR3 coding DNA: TGTGCCAGCAGCCATTTAGCGGGTCACCACTACGAGCAGTACTTC. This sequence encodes CASSHLAGHHYEQYF.

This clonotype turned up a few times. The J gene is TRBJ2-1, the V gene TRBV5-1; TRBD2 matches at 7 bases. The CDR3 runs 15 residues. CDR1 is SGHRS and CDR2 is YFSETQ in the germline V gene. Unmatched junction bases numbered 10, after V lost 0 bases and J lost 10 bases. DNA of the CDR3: TGCGCCAGCAGCTTGGTCTTAGGGTCGCGGGAGGAGCAGTTCTTC. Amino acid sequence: CASSLVLGSREEQFF.

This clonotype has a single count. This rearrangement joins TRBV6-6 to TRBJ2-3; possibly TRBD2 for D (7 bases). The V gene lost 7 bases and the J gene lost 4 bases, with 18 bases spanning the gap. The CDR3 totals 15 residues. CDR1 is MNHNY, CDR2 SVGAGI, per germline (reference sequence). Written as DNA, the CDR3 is TGTGCCAGCACTAACCAACCGGGGGGCGCAGATACGCAGTATTTT. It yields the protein CASTNQPGGADTQYF.

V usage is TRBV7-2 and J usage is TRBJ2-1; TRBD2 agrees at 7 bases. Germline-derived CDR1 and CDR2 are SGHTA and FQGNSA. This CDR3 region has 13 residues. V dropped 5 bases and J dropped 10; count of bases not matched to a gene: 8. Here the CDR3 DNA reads TGTGCCAGCAGCATCCGGGACTACCAAGAGCAGTTCTTC. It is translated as CASSIRDYQEQFF.

The CDR3 sequence is CASSGSYTQPQHF. CDR3 DNA: TGTGCCAGTAGTGGGAGTTATACTCAGCCCCAGCATTTT. V is TRBV27 and J is TRBJ1-5; D gene ambiguous. The CDR3 spans 13 residues. Trimming shortened V by 9 bases and J by 6 bases, and 15 bases separated the two germline ends. Germline V gene sequence: CDR1 MNHEY, CDR2 SMNVEV (reference sequence).

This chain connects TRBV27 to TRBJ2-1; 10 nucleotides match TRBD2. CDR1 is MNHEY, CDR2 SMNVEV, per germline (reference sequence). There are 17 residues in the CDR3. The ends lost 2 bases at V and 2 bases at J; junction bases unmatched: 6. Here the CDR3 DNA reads TGTGCCAGCAGTTTAAGGGCCGGGACTAGCGCCTACAATGAGCAGTTCTTC. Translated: CASSLRAGTSAYNEQFF.

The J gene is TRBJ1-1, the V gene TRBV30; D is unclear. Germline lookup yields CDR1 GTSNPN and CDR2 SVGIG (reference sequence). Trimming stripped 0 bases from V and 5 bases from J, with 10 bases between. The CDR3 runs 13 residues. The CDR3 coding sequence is TGTGCCTGGAGTGTAAATGCAGATACTGAAGCTTTCTTT. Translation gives CAWSVNADTEAFF. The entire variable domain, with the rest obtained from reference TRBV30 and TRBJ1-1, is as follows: SQTIHQWPATLVQPVGSPLSLECTVEGTSNPNLYWYRQAAGRGLQLLFYSVGIGQISSEVPQNLSASRPQDRQFILSSKKLLLSDSGFYLCAWSVNADTEAFFGQGTRLTVV.

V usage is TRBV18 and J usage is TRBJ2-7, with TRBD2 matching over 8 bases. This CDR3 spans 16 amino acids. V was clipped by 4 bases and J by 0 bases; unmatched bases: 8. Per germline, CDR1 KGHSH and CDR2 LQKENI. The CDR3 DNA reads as TGTGCCAGCTCACGGGGACTAGGCGGGGGCTCCTACGAGCAGTACTTC. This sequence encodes CASSRGLGGGSYEQYF.

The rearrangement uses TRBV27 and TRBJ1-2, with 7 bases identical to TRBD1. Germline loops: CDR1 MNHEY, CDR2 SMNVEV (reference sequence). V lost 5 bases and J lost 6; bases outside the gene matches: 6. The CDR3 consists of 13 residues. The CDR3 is CASSPRGGDGYTF. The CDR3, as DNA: TGTGCCAGCAGTCCTCGAGGGGGCGATGGCTACACCTTC.

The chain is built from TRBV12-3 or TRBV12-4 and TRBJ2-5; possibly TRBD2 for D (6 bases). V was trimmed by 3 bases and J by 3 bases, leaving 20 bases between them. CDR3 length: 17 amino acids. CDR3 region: CASSFTWGETSEETQYF. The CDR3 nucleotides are TGTGCCAGCAGTTTCACCTGGGGGGAAACTTCGGAAGAGACCCAGTACTTC.

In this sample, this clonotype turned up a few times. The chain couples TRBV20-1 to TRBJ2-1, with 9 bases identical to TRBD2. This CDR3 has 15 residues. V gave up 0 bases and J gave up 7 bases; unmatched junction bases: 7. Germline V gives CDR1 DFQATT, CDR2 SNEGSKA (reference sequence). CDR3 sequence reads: CSARDAAGGRNEQFF. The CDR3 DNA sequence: TGCAGTGCTAGAGATGCCGCGGGGGGGAGAAATGAGCAGTTCTTC.

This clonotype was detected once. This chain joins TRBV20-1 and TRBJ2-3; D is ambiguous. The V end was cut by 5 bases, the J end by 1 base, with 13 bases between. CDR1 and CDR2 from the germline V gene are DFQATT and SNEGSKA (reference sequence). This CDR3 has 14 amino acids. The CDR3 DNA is TGCAGTGCTCCCTTACAGCTTCGCACAGATACGCAGTATTTT. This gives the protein CSAPLQLRTDTQYF.

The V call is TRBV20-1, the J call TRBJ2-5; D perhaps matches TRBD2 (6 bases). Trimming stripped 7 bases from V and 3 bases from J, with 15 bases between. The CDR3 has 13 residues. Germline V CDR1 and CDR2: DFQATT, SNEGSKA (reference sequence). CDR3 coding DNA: TGCAGTGTTGGGGTAGCGGCCGAAGAGACCCAGTACTTC. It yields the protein CSVGVAAEETQYF.

This CDR3 reads CASMGLAATDTQYF. CDR3 in DNA: TGCGCCAGCATGGGACTAGCGGCCACAGATACGCAGTATTTT. This chain joins TRBV10-1 and TRBJ2-3, with 11 bases matching TRBD2. CDR3 length: 14 residues. CDR1 and CDR2 from the germline V gene are WNHNN and SYGVQD (reference sequence). Losses at the gene ends were 7 bases for V and 2 bases for J; bases not matched to a gene: 2.

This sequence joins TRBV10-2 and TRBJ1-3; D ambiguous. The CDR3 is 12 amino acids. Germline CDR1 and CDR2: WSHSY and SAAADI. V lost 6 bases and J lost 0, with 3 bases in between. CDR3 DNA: TGCGCCAGCAGGGGCTCTGGAAACACCATATATTTT. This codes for CASRGSGNTIYF.